This TCR beta chain was retrieved from a study of tumor-infiltrating lymphocytes in primary liver carcinoma. Looking at the study overall: Primary liver carcinoma, confirmed by histopathology, was surgically resected. The cohort included men and women aged 30 to 69 years. Study-level results: Bulk samples went unsorted, so CD4+ and CD8+ repertoires were not compared.

Germline DNA was extracted too, while blood RNA derived from unsorted whole blood. In advance of surgery, 4 to 4.5 milliliters of peripheral blood were collected. Starting material of roughly 550 ng total RNA yielded TCR beta cDNA via a constant-region primer. Modified slightly, ARM-PCR produced TCR beta libraries over three nested multiplex PCR rounds. TRBV1-TRBV30 forward and Cbeta reverse primers drove the first two roughly 11-cycle rounds. TCRdb reprocessed the multiplex PCR reads with MiXCR, giving one entry per CDR3 protein. The data contain approximately 300,000 distinct CDR3 sequences, about 62% of them singletons. This clonotype was seen many times. No antigen is known for it. V lost 3 bases to trimming and J lost 10 bases; unmatched junction nucleotides: 4. The CDR3 totals 12 residues. Germline CDR1 and CDR2: SGHRS and YFSETQ.

Sample: peripheral blood. This TCR was recovered from a man in his forties with primary liver carcinoma and hepatitis B virus infection. The chain employs TRBV5-1 and TRBJ2-1; TRBD1 matches 7 bases. CDR3 nucleotide sequence: TGCGCCAGCAGCTCCTACAGGGGCGAGCAGTTCTTC. This translates into CASSSYRGEQFF.